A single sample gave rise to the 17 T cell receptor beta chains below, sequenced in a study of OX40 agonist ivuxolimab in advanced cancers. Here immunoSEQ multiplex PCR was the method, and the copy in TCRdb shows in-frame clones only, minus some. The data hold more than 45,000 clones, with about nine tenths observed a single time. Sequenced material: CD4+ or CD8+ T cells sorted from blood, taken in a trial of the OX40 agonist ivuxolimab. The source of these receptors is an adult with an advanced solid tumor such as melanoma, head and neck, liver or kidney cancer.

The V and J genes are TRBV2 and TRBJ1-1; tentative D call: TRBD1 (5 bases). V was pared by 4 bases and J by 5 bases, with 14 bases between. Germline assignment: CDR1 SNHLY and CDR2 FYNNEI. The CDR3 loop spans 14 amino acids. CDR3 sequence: CASSVIQGTTEAFF. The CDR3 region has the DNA TGTGCCAGCAGTGTCATTCAGGGAACGACTGAAGCTTTCTTT.

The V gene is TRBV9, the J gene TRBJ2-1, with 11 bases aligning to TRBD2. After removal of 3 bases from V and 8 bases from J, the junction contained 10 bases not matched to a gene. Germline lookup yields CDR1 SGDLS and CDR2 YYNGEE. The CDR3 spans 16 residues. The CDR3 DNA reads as TGTGCCAGCAGCGCACCTACTAGCGGGAGTATCGATGAGCAGTTCTTC. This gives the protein CASSAPTSGSIDEQFF.

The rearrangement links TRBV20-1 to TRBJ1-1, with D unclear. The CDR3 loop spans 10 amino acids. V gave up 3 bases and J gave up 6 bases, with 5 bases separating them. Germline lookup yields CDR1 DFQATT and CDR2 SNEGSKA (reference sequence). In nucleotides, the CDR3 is TGCAGTGCTAGCTTGGCTGAAGCTTTCTTT. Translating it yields CSASLAEAFF.

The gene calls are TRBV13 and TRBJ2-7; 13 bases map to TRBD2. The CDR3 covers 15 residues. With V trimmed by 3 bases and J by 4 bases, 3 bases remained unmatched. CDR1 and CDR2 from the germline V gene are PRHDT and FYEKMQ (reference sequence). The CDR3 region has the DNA TGTGCCAGCAGCTTCGGGACTAGCGGGAAGTACGAGCAGTACTTC. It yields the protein CASSFGTSGKYEQYF.

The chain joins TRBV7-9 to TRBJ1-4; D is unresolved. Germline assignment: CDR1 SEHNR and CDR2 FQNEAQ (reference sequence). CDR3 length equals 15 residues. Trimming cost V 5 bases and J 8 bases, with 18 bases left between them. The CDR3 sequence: CASSRQTSLREKLFF. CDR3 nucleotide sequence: TGTGCCAGCAGCCGCCAGACTTCACTGAGGGAAAAACTGTTTTTT.

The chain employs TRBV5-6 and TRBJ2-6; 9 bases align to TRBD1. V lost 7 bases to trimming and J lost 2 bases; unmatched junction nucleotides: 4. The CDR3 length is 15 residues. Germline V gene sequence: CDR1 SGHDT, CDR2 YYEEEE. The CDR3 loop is CASAQGAAGANVLTF. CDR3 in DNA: TGTGCCAGCGCACAGGGGGCAGCTGGGGCCAACGTCCTGACTTTC.

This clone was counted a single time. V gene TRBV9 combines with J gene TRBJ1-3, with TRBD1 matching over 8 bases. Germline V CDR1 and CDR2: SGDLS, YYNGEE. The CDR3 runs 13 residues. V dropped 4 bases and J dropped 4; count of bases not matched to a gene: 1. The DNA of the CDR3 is TGTGCCAGCAGCCGGACAGGGGGAAACACCATATATTTT. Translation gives CASSRTGGNTIYF.

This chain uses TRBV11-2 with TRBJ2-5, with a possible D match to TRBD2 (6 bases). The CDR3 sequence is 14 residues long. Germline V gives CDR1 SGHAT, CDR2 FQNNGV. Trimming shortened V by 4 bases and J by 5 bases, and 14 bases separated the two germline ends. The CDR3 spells CASSSGVLGETQYF. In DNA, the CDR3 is TGTGCCAGCAGCTCGGGGGTCCTGGGGGAGACCCAGTACTTC.

Here the CDR3 DNA reads TGTGCCAGCAGCCCACGGCTGTTCATTGAAGGCTATGGCTACACCTTC. Translating gives CASSPRLFIEGYGYTF. This chain connects TRBV4-2 to TRBJ1-2; D gene uncertain. Trimming pared 4 bases from V and 4 bases from J, leaving 19 bases between. There are 16 residues in the CDR3. The germline V gene encodes CDR1 LGHNA and CDR2 YNFKEQ.

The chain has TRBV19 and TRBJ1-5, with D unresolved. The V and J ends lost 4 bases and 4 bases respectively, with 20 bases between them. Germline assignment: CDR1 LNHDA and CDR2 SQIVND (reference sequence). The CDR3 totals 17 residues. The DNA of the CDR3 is TGTGCCAGTAGTAAGGGAATAATGGTGACCCCGAATCAGCCCCAGCATTTT. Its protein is CASSKGIMVTPNQPQHF.

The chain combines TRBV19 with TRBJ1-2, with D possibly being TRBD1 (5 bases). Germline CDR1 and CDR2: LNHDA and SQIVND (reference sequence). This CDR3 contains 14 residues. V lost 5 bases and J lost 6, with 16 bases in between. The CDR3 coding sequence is TGTGCCAGTAGTTCCCCTCCTATGACAGATGGCTACACCTTC. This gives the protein CASSSPPMTDGYTF.

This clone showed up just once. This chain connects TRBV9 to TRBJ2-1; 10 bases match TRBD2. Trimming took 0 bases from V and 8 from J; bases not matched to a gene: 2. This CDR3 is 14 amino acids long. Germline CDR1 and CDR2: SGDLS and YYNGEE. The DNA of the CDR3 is TGTGCCAGCAGCGTAGGGCTAGCGGGAGATGAGCAGTTCTTC. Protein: CASSVGLAGDEQFF.

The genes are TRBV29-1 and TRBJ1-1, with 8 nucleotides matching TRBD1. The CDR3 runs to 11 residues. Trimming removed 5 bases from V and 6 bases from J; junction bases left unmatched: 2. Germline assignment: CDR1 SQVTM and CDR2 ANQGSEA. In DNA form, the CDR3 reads TGCAGCGTTCTACAGGGGGCTGAAGCTTTCTTT. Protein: CSVLQGAEAFF.

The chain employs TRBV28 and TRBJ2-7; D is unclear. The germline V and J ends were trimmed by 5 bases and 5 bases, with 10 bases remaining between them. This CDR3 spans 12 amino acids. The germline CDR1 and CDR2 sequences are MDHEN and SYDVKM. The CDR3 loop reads CASSPRFHEQYF. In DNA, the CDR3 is TGTGCCAGCAGTCCGCGGTTCCACGAGCAGTACTTC.

CDR3 loop: CASSQGVDEQFF. In DNA form, the CDR3 reads TGTGCCAGCAGCCAAGGGGTTGATGAGCAGTTCTTC. The chain joins TRBV4-2 to TRBJ2-1; D is undetermined. Trimming removed 1 base at V and 8 bases at J, with 6 bases between. The CDR3 covers 12 residues. CDR1 LGHNA and CDR2 YNFKEQ come from the germline V gene.

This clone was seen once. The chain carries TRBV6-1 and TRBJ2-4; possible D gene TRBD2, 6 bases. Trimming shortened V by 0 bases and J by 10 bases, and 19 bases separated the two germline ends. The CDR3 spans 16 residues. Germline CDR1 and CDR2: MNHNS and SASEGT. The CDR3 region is CASSEAGTGIFLIQYF. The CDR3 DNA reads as TGTGCCAGCAGTGAAGCCGGGACTGGAATTTTTTTAATTCAGTACTTC.

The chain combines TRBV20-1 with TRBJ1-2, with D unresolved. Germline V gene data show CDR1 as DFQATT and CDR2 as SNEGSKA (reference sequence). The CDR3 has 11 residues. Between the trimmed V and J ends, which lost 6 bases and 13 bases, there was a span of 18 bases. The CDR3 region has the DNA TGCAGTGCCTCCCCCAGTTTAGGAGCCACCTTC. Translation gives CSASPSLGATF.